The TCR beta chain described here comes from a study of CD8 T cells in Susac syndrome. For this clonotype: Its antigen is currently unknown.

Trimming took off 0 bases at V and 2 bases at J, with 14 bases between the two ends. The CDR3 runs 15 residues. Per the germline V gene, CDR1 is DFQATT and CDR2 is SNEGSKA (reference sequence). TCR beta from blood CD8+ and CD4+ T cells was sequenced. Reverse transcription of roughly 0.5 to 1 ug RNA was performed with random hexamers. The CDR3 of TCR beta was amplified by immunoSEQ multiplex PCR across 54 Vbeta and 13 Jbeta. TCRdb re-derived calls from the immunoSEQ multiplex PCR reads in MiXCR, one entry per CDR3 protein. The repertoire holds about 180,000 distinct CDR3 sequences, approximately 95% seen once, with 0.15% to 0.2% in the top ten. Broader study findings: It was acknowledged in the study that the number of individuals who were included in its TCR sequencing and HLA analysis was relatively small.

The receptor was isolated from a human donor with multiple sclerosis. The specimen sequenced was CD8+ T cells from PBMCs. The chain is built from TRBV20-1 and TRBJ2-7; tentatively, D is TRBD1 or TRBD2 (6 bases each). Here the CDR3 reads CSARESGRGPYEQYF. CDR3 nucleotide sequence: TGCAGTGCTAGAGAGAGTGGCCGGGGGCCCTACGAGCAGTACTTC.